This TCR beta chain was sequenced during a study of blood T cell repertoires in COVID-19. Study-wide background: There were acute and convalescent COVID-19 samples, and they came from the United States, Italy and Spain. Sources were T cells, B-cell-depleted T cells, or PBMCs; the material itself was cDNA or gDNA.

One Seattle source followed patients from active infection through their disease course. As handled by the study authors: Cell counts per sample came from amplifying reference gene primers. The table came from immunoSEQ multiplex PCR; TCRdb's copy has only in-frame clones and leaves some out. V and J calls and clone size follow that table, whereas D and trimming were derived from the DNA. This repertoire shows about 140,000 clones, roughly 89% found once; its top ten account for less than 9%. The receptor's source is a man aged 30 to 45 with COVID-19, enrolled during active disease. The sequenced sample consisted of peripheral blood.

In DNA, the CDR3 is TGTGCCAGCAGCTACGGACACTACCAAGAGACCCAGTACTTC. As protein: CASSYGHYQETQYF. The chain has TRBV3-1 (or the pseudogene TRBV3-2) and TRBJ2-5, with D perhaps TRBD1 (5 bases). CDR1 is LGHDT and CDR2 is YNNKEL in the germline V gene (reference sequence). V lost 5 bases and J 0 bases, leaving 10 bases between the germline ends. This CDR3 has 14 amino acids.